This TCR beta chain is from a study of T cell responses to AZD1222 COVID-19 vaccine (TCRdb year 2021). General notes on the study: Because spike-specific TCR depth and breadth did not differ between the two schedules, AZD1222 recipients who got a second dose at roughly 4 weeks were pooled with those who got a second dose at roughly 12 weeks. TCR sequencing covered more than 230 trial participants: 207 given two doses of AZD1222 and about 26 given two doses of MenACWY control vaccine. Trial participants were enrolled by age into 18-55, 56-69 and 70-plus year subgroups, with about 150, 27 and 61 TCR-sequenced participants respectively.

The CDR3 regions of human TCRbeta chains were subjected to immunosequencing. The original methods were these. Repertoire TCRs were checked for matches against a reference library of SARS-CoV-2-specific TCRs that had been generated using the MIRA antigen-specificity platform. Breadth was defined as the fraction of unique TCRs that were SARS-CoV-2-associated, and depth was defined as the fraction of total T cells that were SARS-CoV-2-associated. Using the MIRA data, each spike-specific TCR was mapped to the spike region that the TCR reacts to and placed in a CD4 or CD8 class. Log10-transformed breadth and depth values were compared by one-way ANOVA with Sidak's multiple comparisons tests. TCRdb provides this immuneACCESS table in a form limited to in-frame rearrangements. Some clones are lacking; in checked studies, under half of them reflect an unresolved V gene, and why the rest are absent is not known. The V and J calls and the clone size are those of that table, but D and trimming were determined from the DNA. The sample includes under 150,000 clones, with around nine tenths observed a single time. The biggest ten clones account for less than 5.5% of the sample.

The time point label, read with the paper, signifies: baseline before first vaccination. Vaccinee samples came from UK trials COV001 and COV002, including a single-blind randomized controlled phase 2/3 trial of AZD1222 (ChAdOx1 nCoV-19) in healthy adults. Trial participant PBMC samples were collected at day 0 and day 28 after the second dose for TCRbeta chain sequencing. The CDR3 holds 15 amino acids from the cysteine to the phenylalanine. Only the CDR3 DNA stays, 45 bases, in frame from base 1. CDR1 and CDR2 are drawn from the germline V gene: MNHEY, SVGAGI. To note about this clone: Its antigen is currently not known. Relative to the germline gene, one junction end is altered; a read error may explain this.

What the authors observed across the whole study: Reportedly, almost half of the unique spike-specific TCRs recognized epitopes lying outside the regions that are mutated in the B.1.351 and B.1.1.7 variants. In the small 56-69-year group, the increase in depth fell short of significance, most likely because of low power. Most participants were white British and females outnumbered males, and the authors suggested that clonal diversity may have been underestimated. Because no samples from the day 14 peak response were available, repertoires could be characterized only after the peak T cell response. Conclusions about previously exposed vaccinees are limited, since just five or six AZD1222 recipients were seropositive for SARS-CoV-2 at baseline. CD4 TCRs associated with the vaccine covered the entire spike protein, and the dominant responses were in regions 160-218 and 743-854. Spike-specific TCR breadth and depth rose significantly after two AZD1222 doses compared with day 0 and with MenACWY recipients.

This chain is built from TRBV6-5 and TRBJ2-3; 11 bases in between match TRBD2. The TCR sequence derives from an adult in good health. The material sequenced was peripheral blood, taken on day 0 of AZD1222 vaccination. The CDR3 region: CASSTGTSGTNTQYF. The DNA is as follows: TGTGCCAGCAGTACAGGGACTAGCGGCACAAATACGCAGTATTTT.